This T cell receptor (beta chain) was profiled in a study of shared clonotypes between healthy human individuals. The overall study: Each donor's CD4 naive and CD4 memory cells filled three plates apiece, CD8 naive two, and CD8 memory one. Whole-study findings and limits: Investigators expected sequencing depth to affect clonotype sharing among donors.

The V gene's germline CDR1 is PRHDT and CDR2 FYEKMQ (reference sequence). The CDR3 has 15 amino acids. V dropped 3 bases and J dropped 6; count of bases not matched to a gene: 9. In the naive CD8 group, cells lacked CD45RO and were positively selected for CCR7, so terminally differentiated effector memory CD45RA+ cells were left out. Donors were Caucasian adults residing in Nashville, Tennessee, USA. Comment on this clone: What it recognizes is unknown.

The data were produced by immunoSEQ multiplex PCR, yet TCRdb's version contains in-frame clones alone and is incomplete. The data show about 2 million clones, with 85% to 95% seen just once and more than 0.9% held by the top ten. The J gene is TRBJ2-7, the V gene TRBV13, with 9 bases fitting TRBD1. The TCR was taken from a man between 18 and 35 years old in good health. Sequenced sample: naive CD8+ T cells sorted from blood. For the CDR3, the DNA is TGTGCCAGCAGCTTGGGGACAGGGATAAGGTCCGAGCAGTACTTC. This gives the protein CASSLGTGIRSEQYF.